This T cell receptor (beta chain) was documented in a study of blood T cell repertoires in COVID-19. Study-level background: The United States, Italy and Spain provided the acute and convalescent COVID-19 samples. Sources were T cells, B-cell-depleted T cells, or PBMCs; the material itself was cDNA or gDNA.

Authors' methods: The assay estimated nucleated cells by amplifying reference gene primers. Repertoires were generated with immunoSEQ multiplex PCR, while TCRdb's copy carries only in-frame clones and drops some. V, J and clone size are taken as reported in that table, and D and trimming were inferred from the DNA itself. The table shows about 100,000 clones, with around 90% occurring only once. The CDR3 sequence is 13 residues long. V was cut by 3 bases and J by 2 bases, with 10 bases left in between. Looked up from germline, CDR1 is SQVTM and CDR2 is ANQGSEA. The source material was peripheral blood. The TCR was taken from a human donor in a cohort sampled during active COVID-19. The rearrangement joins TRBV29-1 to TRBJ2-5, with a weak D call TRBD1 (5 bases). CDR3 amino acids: CSVDWQGQETQYF. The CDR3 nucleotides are TGCAGCGTTGATTGGCAGGGACAAGAGACCCAGTACTTC.